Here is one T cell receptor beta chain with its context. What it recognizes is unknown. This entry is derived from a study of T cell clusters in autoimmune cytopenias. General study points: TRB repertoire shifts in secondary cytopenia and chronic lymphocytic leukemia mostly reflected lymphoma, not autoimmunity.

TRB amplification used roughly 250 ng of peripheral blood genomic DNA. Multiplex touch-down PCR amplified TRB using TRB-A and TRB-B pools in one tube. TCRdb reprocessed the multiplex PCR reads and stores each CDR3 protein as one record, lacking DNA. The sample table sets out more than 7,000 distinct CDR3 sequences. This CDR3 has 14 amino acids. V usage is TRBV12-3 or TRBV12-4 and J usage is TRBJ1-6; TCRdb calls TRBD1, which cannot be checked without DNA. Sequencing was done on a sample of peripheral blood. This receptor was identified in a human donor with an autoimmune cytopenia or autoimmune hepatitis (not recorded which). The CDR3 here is CASSLTGAHSPLHF.